This TCR beta chain was sequenced in a study of Graves' ophthalmopathy and Graves' hyperthyroidism. Overall study: The authors collected peripheral blood at initial diagnosis, before any treatment.

From RNA, the CDR3 regions of TCR beta chains were amplified and sequenced. HTBI primers served in a first-round RT-PCR, which a second-round multiplex PCR followed. TCRdb re-derived calls from the multiplex PCR reads in MiXCR, one entry per CDR3 protein. The table lists 240,000 or so distinct CDR3 sequences, around 50% of them singletons. Pregnant or lactating patients and those with other autoimmune diseases or uncontrolled infections were excluded. Fresh peripheral blood, around 10 ml, was the PBMC source. Germline values: CDR1 SGHRS, CDR2 YFSETQ. V was cut by 4 bases and J by 5 bases, with 16 bases left in between. There are 14 residues in the CDR3. This clonotype was seen a few times.

The origin of this receptor is an adult man with Graves' ophthalmopathy. The chain carries TRBV5-1 and TRBJ2-7; D might be TRBD2 (6 bases). The specimen sequenced was peripheral blood. Written as DNA, the CDR3 is TGCGCCAGCAGCCTGGGACTCCCCCAAAACGAGCAGTACTTC. Encoded protein: CASSLGLPQNEQYF.